The 9 T cell receptor beta chains presented below share a single source sample, sequenced in a study of blood T cell repertoires in COVID-19. The repertoire was sequenced with immunoSEQ multiplex PCR; TCRdb's copy has only in-frame clones and lacks some. The table shows about 41,000 clones, with around four fifths occurring only once. The sequencing input was peripheral blood. Source of these receptors: a woman of 80 years or more with active or convalescent COVID-19.

V gene TRBV6-5 combines with J gene TRBJ2-7, with 10 bases that match TRBD1. This CDR3 has 14 amino acids. The germline CDR1 and CDR2 sequences are MNHEY and SVGAGI. The junction had 2 bases not matched to a gene; V was cut back by 0 bases and J by 6 bases. The CDR3 sequence: CASSYSWTGGEQYF. The CDR3 DNA sequence: TGTGCCAGCAGTTACTCGTGGACAGGGGGCGAGCAGTACTTC.

The V gene is TRBV18, the J gene TRBJ2-2; 14 bases line up with TRBD2. CDR1 and CDR2 from the germline V gene are KGHSH and LQKENI. The CDR3 is made up of 19 amino acids. Germline trimming cut 0 bases from V and 5 bases from J; bases unmatched to any gene: 8. The CDR3 region is CASSPPKGLAGASTGELFF. DNA for the CDR3: TGTGCCAGCTCACCACCGAAGGGACTAGCGGGAGCAAGTACCGGGGAGCTGTTTTTT.

This clone was counted between two and nine times. This chain joins TRBV18 and TRBJ1-5; no reliable D call. The V end was cut by 1 base, the J end by 5 bases, with 12 bases between. The CDR3 covers 15 residues. CDR1 is KGHSH, CDR2 LQKENI, per germline. CDR3: CASSPQVAGDQPQHF. In nucleotides, the CDR3 is TGTGCCAGCTCACCACAGGTTGCCGGGGATCAGCCCCAGCATTTT. Complete variable domain (other parts from reference TRBV18 and TRBJ1-5): NAGVMQNPRHLVRRRGQEARLRCSPMKGHSHVYWYRQLPEEGLKFMVYLQKENIIDESGMPKERFSAEFPKEGPSILRIQQVVRGDSAAYFCASSPQVAGDQPQHFGDGTRLSIL.

The rearrangement uses TRBV18 and TRBJ2-1; 12 bases match TRBD2. Germline loops: CDR1 KGHSH, CDR2 LQKENI. The CDR3 is 15 residues long. The J segment lost 7 bases and the V segment lost 3 bases, leaving 4 bases of the junction unmatched. CDR3 region: CASSPGGTSGNEQFF. CDR3 nucleotides: TGTGCCAGCTCACCGGGGGGGACTAGCGGGAATGAGCAGTTCTTC.

The chain employs TRBV5-1 and TRBJ2-5, with 9 bases aligning to TRBD2. Germline values: CDR1 SGHRS, CDR2 YFSETQ. Trimming removed 4 bases from V and 4 bases from J; junction bases left unmatched: 20. The CDR3 extends over 19 amino acids. The CDR3 loop reads CASSLLPGGRGESLETQYF. The CDR3 bases are TGCGCCAGCAGCCTCCTTCCTGGCGGGAGGGGAGAAAGTTTAGAGACCCAGTACTTC.

V and J are TRBV5-1 and TRBJ2-4, with a weak D call TRBD1 (6 bases). The CDR3 covers 15 residues. Germline CDR1 SGHRS, CDR2 YFSETQ. Trimming pared 1 base from V and 5 bases from J, leaving 13 bases between. Written as DNA, the CDR3 is TGCGCCAGCAGCTTGCCACCCGAGGGGGAAAACATTCAGTACTTC. Protein: CASSLPPEGENIQYF.

This clone was found once. V gene TRBV4-3 combines with J gene TRBJ2-2, with 9 bases matching TRBD2. The length of the CDR3 is 18 residues. Looked up from germline, CDR1 is LGHNA and CDR2 is YSLEER. V lost 0 bases to trimming and J lost 0 bases; unmatched junction nucleotides: 5. CDR3 nucleotide sequence: TGCGCCAGCAGCCAAGAAGGGTTAGCGGGGGCGAACACCGGGGAGCTGTTTTTT. Translation gives CASSQEGLAGANTGELFF.

The chain links TRBV5-5 to TRBJ2-1; 7 bases fit TRBD1. V lost 1 base to trimming and J lost 6 bases; unmatched junction nucleotides: 10. Germline values: CDR1 SGHKS, CDR2 YYEKEE (reference sequence). This CDR3 has 16 residues. The CDR3 coding sequence is TGTGCCAGCAGCTTGAGTTTAGGGGGCAGTTCCAATGAGCAGTTCTTC. It is translated as CASSLSLGGSSNEQFF. Looking up the rest from reference TRBV5-5 and TRBJ2-1 gives the full variable domain: DAGVTQSPTHLIKTRGQQVTLRCSPISGHKSVSWYQQVLGQGPQFIFQYYEKEERGRGNFPDRFSARQFPNYSSELNVNALLLGDSALYLCASSLSLGGSSNEQFFGPGTRLTVL.

This clone was counted only a few times. The chain links TRBV7-6 to TRBJ2-3; D might be TRBD1 (5 bases). Deletions cut 5 bases from V and 1 base from J, with 22 bases between. The germline V gene encodes CDR1 SGHVS and CDR2 FNYEAQ. The CDR3 has 18 residues. CDR3 nucleotide sequence: TGTGCCAGCAGCCCAGGGCTTACCCGCGGAGATGGCACAGATACGCAGTATTTT. Its translation: CASSPGLTRGDGTDTQYF.